A single sample gave rise to the 13 T cell receptor beta chains below, sequenced in a study of T-cell memory formation after mild COVID-19. Via MiXCR, TCRdb re-called the 5' RACE reads, giving one row per CDR3 protein. Altogether roughly 450,000 distinct CDR3 sequences are present, roughly 18% being singletons, with the ten largest covering around 12%. The sample consisted of PBMCs or a T cell subset sorted from them (not recorded which). These receptors all stem from an adult woman who had mild COVID-19 (a few samples of this study predate the infection). Cell type and time point are not known.

This sequence joins TRBV9 and TRBJ2-3; 7 bases are shared with TRBD2. Germline CDR1 SGDLS, CDR2 YYNGEE. The CDR3 covers 16 residues. With V trimmed by 3 bases and J by 2 bases, 9 bases remained unmatched. The CDR3 coding sequence is TGTGCCAGCAGCGCCGCCACCGGGGGGTCCACAGATACGCAGTATTTT. Translating it yields CASSAATGGSTDTQYF.

V is TRBV3-1 and J is TRBJ1-1, with 8 bases matching TRBD1. In germline, CDR1 is LGHDT, CDR2 YNNKEL (reference sequence). V gave up 8 bases and J gave up 5 bases; unmatched junction bases: 7. The CDR3 has 13 residues. The CDR3 region has the DNA TGTGCCAGCCATGACAGGGGAGGGACTGAAGCTTTCTTT. This sequence encodes CASHDRGGTEAFF.

This clonotype has just a few counts. The CDR3 sequence is CASSLAGGYNQPQHF. The DNA of the CDR3 is TGTGCCAGCAGCTTAGCAGGAGGGTATAATCAGCCCCAGCATTTT. The gene calls are TRBV7-8 and TRBJ1-5; D remains unclear. The V and J ends lost 0 bases and 4 bases respectively, with 10 bases between them. From germline, CDR1 is SGHVS and CDR2 FQNEAQ. The CDR3 extends over 15 amino acids.

The rearrangement uses TRBV4-2 and TRBJ2-7; 10 positions match TRBD1. The CDR3 consists of 17 residues. With 0 bases clipped from V and 3 bases from J, the junction kept 8 bases outside the gene matches. Looked up from germline, CDR1 is LGHNA and CDR2 is YNFKEQ. CDR3 in amino acids: CASSQDGSGQGFYEQYF. The DNA of the CDR3 is TGTGCCAGCAGCCAAGACGGGTCGGGACAGGGGTTCTACGAGCAGTACTTC.

V gene TRBV20-1 combines with J gene TRBJ2-6; unclear D gene. The germline V gene has CDR1 DFQATT and CDR2 SNEGSKA (reference sequence). The CDR3 totals 14 residues. The ends were cut back, 6 bases at V and 1 base at J, with 10 bases in the middle. The CDR3 loop is CSASPFSGANVLTF. The DNA of the CDR3 is TGCAGTGCCTCGCCCTTTTCTGGGGCCAACGTCCTGACTTTC.

The genes are TRBV5-8 and TRBJ2-3, with no clear D. CDR1 SGHTS and CDR2 YDEGEE come from the germline V gene. The CDR3 contains 17 residues. The V and J ends lost 1 base and 2 bases respectively, with 17 bases between them. The CDR3 DNA reads TGTGCCAGCAGCTTGACGTTGCAGGATATATTCACAGATACGCAGTATTTT. Translation gives CASSLTLQDIFTDTQYF.

The chain links TRBV18 to TRBJ2-5; D is tentatively TRBD1 or TRBD2 (5 bases each). The CDR3 has 17 amino acids. The germline gives CDR1 KGHSH, CDR2 LQKENI. Trimming removed 0 bases from V and 0 bases from J, with 14 bases in between. The CDR3 DNA is TGTGCCAGCTCACCACCACTAGGGGACGGAGACCAAGAGACCCAGTACTTC. This sequence encodes CASSPPLGDGDQETQYF.

This clonotype appeared a few times. This chain joins TRBV12-3 or TRBV12-4 and TRBJ1-1, with TRBD1 as a possible D gene (5 bases). Deletions cut 8 bases from V and 10 bases from J, with 23 bases between. This CDR3 contains 14 residues. CDR3 sequence reads: CASSFGEGQWGAFF. Written as DNA, the CDR3 is TGTGCCAGCTCCTTTGGGGAGGGGCAGTGGGGAGCTTTCTTT.

The rearrangement uses TRBV12-3 or TRBV12-4 and TRBJ1-4, with D maybe TRBD1 (5 bases). V lost 3 bases to trimming and J lost 7 bases, with 12 bases between them. This CDR3 has 14 residues. The CDR3 spells CASSFTAGSEKLFF. The CDR3 DNA is TGTGCCAGCAGTTTCACGGCAGGGAGTGAAAAACTGTTTTTT.

V and J are TRBV28 and TRBJ1-1; the D is unclear. CDR1 is MDHEN and CDR2 is SYDVKM in the germline V gene. The ends were cut back, 6 bases at V and 5 bases at J, with 13 bases in the middle. This CDR3 spans 13 amino acids. DNA for the CDR3: TGTGCCAGCAGGCCCCTCCCGTTGACTGAAGCTTTCTTT. Translation: CASRPLPLTEAFF.

V usage is TRBV30 and J usage is TRBJ2-1; 8 bases are a match to TRBD2. The CDR3 is 15 residues long. Germline CDR1 and CDR2: GTSNPN and SVGIG (reference sequence). V shed 0 bases and J 3 bases; nucleotides not matched to a gene: 4. The CDR3 spells CAWSVPGTSYNEQFF. The CDR3 DNA is TGTGCCTGGAGTGTACCCGGGACTAGCTACAATGAGCAGTTCTTC.

This clonotype has more than one count but fewer than ten. This chain connects TRBV12-3 or TRBV12-4 to TRBJ2-4; D gene ambiguous. The CDR3 runs to 15 residues. Trimming removed 3 bases at V and 0 bases at J, with 9 bases between. For the CDR3, the DNA is TGTGCCAGCAGTTTTGTTGGGGTAGCCAAAAACATTCAGTACTTC. It yields the protein CASSFVGVAKNIQYF.

The gene calls are TRBV4-1 and TRBJ2-5, with 8 bases identical to TRBD1. The CDR3 consists of 14 residues. The junction had 5 bases not matched to a gene; V was cut back by 3 bases and J by 5 bases. Per germline, CDR1 MGHRA and CDR2 YSYEKL. CDR3 bases: TGCGCCAGCAGCCAGGAGAGACAGGGGGAGACCCAGTACTTC. Protein product: CASSQERQGETQYF.